This TCR beta chain was obtained from a study of regulatory T cells in long-lasting Graves disease. Overall study context: Graves' patients, newly diagnosed, had taken antithyroid drugs under 3 months. General study points: Persistent disease favored TRBV28, TRBJ1-2 and TRBJ2-5.

This clonotype was detected a few times. Its antigen remains unidentified. Investigators prepared the TCR beta libraries by applying iRepertoire HTBI primers and Arm-PCR of CDR3 regions. Original processing notes: Looking across samples, the authors found under 75 TRBV and 14 to 15 TRBJ segments. MiXCR was run by TCRdb on the multiplex PCR reads, yielding one entry per CDR3 protein. The V and J calls follow TCRdb's processing rather than the paper's. The profile shows 400,000 to 500,000 distinct CDR3 sequences, 11% to 15% of them singletons. Time point noted: newly diagnosed GD, antithyroid drugs for less than 3 months. With RNA extracted from PBMCs as input, the TCR library was made. The CDR3 is 15 residues long. Trimming shortened V by 3 bases and J by 4 bases, and 13 bases separated the two germline ends. CDR1 and CDR2 (germline): SGDLS, YYNGEE. The same data also contributed to another study, on T cells in Graves' hyperthyroidism and ophthalmopathy.

Source: peripheral blood mononuclear cells (PBMCs), taken at new diagnosis, from a patient treated with antithyroid drugs. This clonotype was obtained from a woman aged 45-65 years with Graves disease. J is TRBJ1-4 and V is TRBV9, with D perhaps TRBD1 (5 bases). CDR3 in DNA: TGTGCCAGCAGCGCACCAGGGCCTTATAATGAAAAACTGTTTTTT. Its translation is CASSAPGPYNEKLFF.